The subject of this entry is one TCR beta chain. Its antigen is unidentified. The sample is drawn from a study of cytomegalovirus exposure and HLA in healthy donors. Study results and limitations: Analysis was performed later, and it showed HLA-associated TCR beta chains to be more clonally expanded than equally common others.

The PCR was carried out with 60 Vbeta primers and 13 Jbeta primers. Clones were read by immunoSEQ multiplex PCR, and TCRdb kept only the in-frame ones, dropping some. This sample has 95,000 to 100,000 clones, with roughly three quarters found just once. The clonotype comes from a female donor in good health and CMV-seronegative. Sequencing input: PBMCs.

DNA for the CDR3: TGCGCCAGCAAAGGGGATGGTACTGGGGCCAACGTCCTGACTTTC. The encoded protein is CASKGDGTGANVLTF. The chain recombines TRBV5-1 with TRBJ2-6, with D perhaps matching TRBD1 (5 bases). The V end was cut by 6 bases, the J end by 2 bases, with 12 bases between. The CDR3 contains 15 residues. Germline V gene data show CDR1 as SGHRS and CDR2 as YFSETQ.